Shown below are 20 T cell receptor beta chains from a single sample sequenced in a study of blood T cell repertoires in COVID-19. Profiled with immunoSEQ multiplex PCR; TCRdb holds only in-frame clones, not every one. Seen here are under 300,000 clones, about nine tenths observed once, and the top ten hold 0.94%. The sample was peripheral blood. These receptors all stem from a woman in her 40s who had recovered from COVID-19.

About this clone itself: This CDR3 is also generated by other DNA sequences in the sample. This chain links TRBV9 with TRBJ2-3; D gene ambiguous. The germline V and J ends were trimmed by 0 bases and 0 bases, with 8 bases remaining between them. In germline, CDR1 is SGDLS, CDR2 YYNGEE. This CDR3 comprises 15 residues. The CDR3 loop is CASSVVGGSTDTQYF. DNA of the CDR3: TGTGCCAGCAGCGTAGTAGGCGGAAGCACAGATACGCAGTATTTT.

The chain uses TRBV14 and TRBJ1-6; 7 positions agree with TRBD1. V was clipped by 0 bases and J by 10 bases; unmatched bases: 6. The CDR3 consists of 15 residues. Germline V lookup: CDR1 SGHDN, CDR2 FVKESK. Here the CDR3 reads CASSQDRTGNSPLHF. The CDR3 nucleotides read TGTGCCAGCAGCCAAGATAGGACAGGCAACTCACCCCTCCACTTT.

In DNA form, the CDR3 reads TGTGCCAGCAGTCCCATCGGGGGGGGGAGTAACTATGGCTACACCTTC. As protein: CASSPIGGGSNYGYTF. The chain carries TRBV25-1 and TRBJ1-2, with D possibly matching TRBD1 (5 bases). Trimming took 5 bases from V and 1 from J, leaving 17 bases between them. CDR3 length: 16 amino acids. Germline-derived CDR1 and CDR2 are MGHDK and SYGVNS.

The gene calls are TRBV2 and TRBJ2-7; weak D call: TRBD2 (5 bases). Trimming removed 6 bases from V and 2 bases from J, with 11 bases in between. CDR1 and CDR2 from the germline V gene are SNHLY and FYNNEI. The CDR3 contains 13 residues. CDR3 in DNA: TGTGCCAGCAGGGGCCCCGGGACCTACGAGCAGTACTTC. This codes for CASRGPGTYEQYF.

This chain connects TRBV5-1 to TRBJ2-2; 11 bases line up with TRBD2. This CDR3 region has 17 residues. Germline trimming cut 4 bases from V and 6 bases from J; bases unmatched to any gene: 11. Germline loops: CDR1 SGHRS, CDR2 YFSETQ. The CDR3 protein is CASSTGLAAESSGELFF. CDR3 DNA: TGCGCCAGCAGCACGGGACTAGCGGCGGAATCTTCCGGGGAGCTGTTTTTT.

The CDR3: CATSRAPAGAYNEQFF. The CDR3 DNA sequence: TGTGCCACCAGCAGAGCCCCAGCGGGGGCCTACAATGAGCAGTTCTTC. V usage is TRBV15 and J usage is TRBJ2-1, with 8 bases matching TRBD2. Germline assignment: CDR1 LNHNV and CDR2 YYDKDF (reference sequence). The V segment lost 1 base and the J segment 2 bases; nucleotides outside the gene matches: 4. CDR3 length: 16 amino acids. Based on the CDR3 plus reference TRBV15 and TRBJ2-1, the full variable domain is DAMVIQNPRYQVTQFGKPVTLSCSQTLNHNVMYWYQQKSSQAPKLLFHYYDKDFNNEADTPDNFQSRRPNTSFCFLDIRSPGLGDTAMYLCATSRAPAGAYNEQFFGPGTRLTVL.

The CDR3 nucleotides are TGTGCCACCAGTGACGGGGACCGGCCGGGACTAGCGCCCAATGAGCAGTTCTTC. Translation: CATSDGDRPGLAPNEQFF. The V call is TRBV24-1, the J call TRBJ2-1; 10 bases map to TRBD2. CDR1 and CDR2 from the germline V gene are KGHDR and SFDVKD. After removal of 4 bases from V and 6 bases from J, the junction contained 14 bases not matched to a gene. The CDR3 is 18 amino acids.

J is TRBJ2-2 and V is TRBV4-1, with 9 bases lining up with TRBD2. Looked up from germline, CDR1 is MGHRA and CDR2 is YSYEKL. V lost 3 bases and J lost 0; bases outside the gene matches: 5. This CDR3 spans 17 amino acids. The CDR3 DNA sequence: TGCGCCAGCAGCCAGATAATAGCGGGAGCGAACACCGGGGAGCTGTTTTTT. This translates into CASSQIIAGANTGELFF.

Points on this clone: The junction differs from germline at one of its ends, possibly a read error. V is TRBV2 and J is TRBJ2-2, with D possibly being TRBD1 (6 bases). Germline V gene sequence: CDR1 SNHLY, CDR2 FYNNEI. The CDR3 loop spans 14 amino acids. CDR3 bases: TGTGCCAGCAGGGACAGATCGAACACCGAGGAGCTGTTTTTT. Translating gives CASRDRSNTEELFF.

V usage is TRBV19 and J usage is TRBJ1-2; a possible D gene is TRBD1 (5 bases). V was shortened by 4 bases and J by 7 bases, with 13 bases between the two germline ends. The CDR3 has 13 amino acids. The V gene's germline CDR1 is LNHDA and CDR2 SQIVND (reference sequence). The CDR3 DNA sequence: TGTGCCAGTAGTAACGAGGGGAGGGGTGGCTACACCTTC. It codes for CASSNEGRGGYTF.

V and J are TRBV21-1 and TRBJ2-2; the D segment call TRBD2 is taken from the table without a DNA check. TRBV21-1 is described as a pseudogene. The CDR3 covers 16 residues. The CDR3 DNA sequence: TGTGCCAGCAGCAAAGTACTAGCGGCGAACACCGGGGAGCTGTTTTTT. Translation gives CASSKVLAANTGELFF.

The chain has TRBV29-1 and TRBJ2-1, with a possible D match to TRBD2 (6 bases). V lost 4 bases, J lost 3 bases, and 7 bases lay in between. Germline V gives CDR1 SQVTM, CDR2 ANQGSEA. This CDR3 comprises 12 residues. Here the CDR3 reads CSVGRDYNEQFF. CDR3 nucleotides: TGCAGCGTTGGGCGGGACTACAATGAGCAGTTCTTC.

To note about this clone: This same CDR3 is encoded by further DNA sequences in the sample. The rearrangement uses TRBV29-1 and TRBJ2-1; D not resolved. The germline V and J ends were trimmed by 0 bases and 4 bases, with 4 bases remaining between them. This CDR3 has 12 amino acids. Germline values: CDR1 SQVTM, CDR2 ANQGSEA. The CDR3 DNA sequence: TGCAGCGTTGAAGATCGGTACAATGAGCAGTTCTTC. This translates into CSVEDRYNEQFF.

V usage is TRBV4-2 and J usage is TRBJ2-7; D is undetermined. CDR1 and CDR2 (germline): LGHNA, YNFKEQ. V was shortened by 4 bases and J by 6 bases, with 7 bases between the two germline ends. The CDR3 length is 11 residues. The CDR3, as DNA: TGTGCCAGCAGCCGAGACGGCGAGCAGTACTTC. Residues: CASSRDGEQYF.

The chain recombines TRBV24-1 with TRBJ1-2; tentative D call: TRBD1 (6 bases). The CDR3 spans 13 residues. Trimming shortened V by 7 bases and J by 6 bases, and 14 bases separated the two germline ends. Germline assignment: CDR1 KGHDR and CDR2 SFDVKD. The CDR3 sequence is CATSAGGFDGYTF. As DNA, the CDR3 is TGTGCCACCAGCGCGGGGGGCTTTGATGGCTACACCTTC.

The chain employs TRBV6-6 and TRBJ1-2; D uncertain. The V gene's germline CDR1 is MNHNY and CDR2 SVGAGI (reference sequence). The ends were cut back, 2 bases at V and 3 bases at J, with 10 bases in the middle. This CDR3 is 14 amino acids long. The DNA of the CDR3 is TGTGCCAGCAGTTACGGTACAGTCTACTATGGCTACACCTTC. Its translation: CASSYGTVYYGYTF.

This rearrangement joins TRBV3-1 (or the pseudogene TRBV3-2) to TRBJ2-5; 9 bases are a match to TRBD1. The CDR3 contains 13 residues. V lost 4 bases to trimming and J lost 4 bases; unmatched junction nucleotides: 1. Per germline, CDR1 LGHDT and CDR2 YNNKEL (reference sequence). Written as DNA, the CDR3 is TGTGCCAGCAGCCCGGGACAGGGAGAGACCCAGTACTTC. Encoded protein: CASSPGQGETQYF.

This clone was counted once. The gene calls are TRBV9 and TRBJ2-3; TRBD2 is a possible D gene (5 bases). Trimming shortened V by 1 base and J by 6 bases, and 9 bases separated the two germline ends. The CDR3 is made up of 13 amino acids. Germline V gives CDR1 SGDLS, CDR2 YYNGEE. The CDR3 is CASSVSPGDTQYF. DNA of the CDR3: TGTGCCAGCAGCGTAAGCCCGGGGGATACGCAGTATTTT.

The chain joins TRBV18 to TRBJ2-1; D might be TRBD1 (6 bases). There are 15 residues in the CDR3. Germline V gene lookup returns CDR1 KGHSH and CDR2 LQKENI. V lost 4 bases to trimming and J lost 4 bases, with 14 bases between them. CDR3 loop: CASSLARGQYNEQFF. CDR3 nucleotides: TGTGCCAGCTCACTCGCCAGGGGCCAATACAATGAGCAGTTCTTC.

The V gene is TRBV15, the J gene TRBJ1-4; D is unresolved. From germline, CDR1 is LNHNV and CDR2 YYDKDF (reference sequence). Trimming pared 5 bases from V and 1 base from J, leaving 11 bases between. The CDR3 is 15 residues long. The CDR3 spells CATSLGEGTNEKLFF. In nucleotides, the CDR3 is TGTGCCACCAGCCTCGGGGAAGGAACTAATGAAAAACTGTTTTTT. The complete variable domain, with remaining parts taken from reference TRBV15 and TRBJ1-4, reads DAMVIQNPRYQVTQFGKPVTLSCSQTLNHNVMYWYQQKSSQAPKLLFHYYDKDFNNEADTPDNFQSRRPNTSFCFLDIRSPGLGDTAMYLCATSLGEGTNEKLFFGSGTQLSVL.